Shown below are 23 T cell receptor beta chains from a single sample sequenced in a study of T cells after yellow fever vaccination. MiXCR was run by TCRdb on the 5' RACE reads, yielding one entry per CDR3 protein. Of 100,000 to 150,000 distinct CDR3 sequences in the sample, more than 6% were seen once. This specimen was CD4+ T cells sorted from PBMCs, taken less than 11 days after the first yellow fever vaccination. These receptors were taken from a man aged 18 to 30 who received the YFV17D yellow fever vaccine.

This clonotype came up many times. V and J are TRBV7-9 and TRBJ2-5; 9 bases fit TRBD1. The CDR3 runs to 14 residues. Trimming cost V 7 bases and J 4 bases; bases outside gene matches: 7. The germline V gene has CDR1 SEHNR and CDR2 FQNEAQ (reference sequence). This CDR3 reads CASKPGQGRETQYF. In DNA, the CDR3 is TGTGCCAGCAAGCCGGGACAGGGTAGAGAGACCCAGTACTTC. Variable domain in full (rest from reference TRBV7-9 and TRBJ2-5): DTGVSQNPRHKITKRGQNVTFRCDPISEHNRLYWYRQTLGQGPEFLTYFQNEAQLEKSRLLSDRFSAERPKGSFSTLEIQRTEQGDSAMYLCASKPGQGRETQYFGPGTRLLVL.

The table lists this clonotype with many counts. The CDR3 DNA sequence: TGTGCCAGCGCACTAGCGGGGGGGCCCGATGAGCAGTTCTTC. Translating it yields CASALAGGPDEQFF. The chain uses TRBV12-3 or TRBV12-4 and TRBJ2-1; 13 positions agree with TRBD2. V dropped 8 bases and J dropped 8; count of bases not matched to a gene: 6. CDR3 length: 14 residues.

In its sample, this clonotype was seen many times. The rearrangement joins TRBV7-2 to TRBJ2-5; the D is unclear. Germline CDR1 and CDR2: SGHTA and FQGNSA. V was pared by 3 bases and J by 4 bases, with 9 bases between. The CDR3 has 13 residues. The CDR3 protein is CASSLNERETQYF. CDR3 nucleotide sequence: TGTGCCAGCAGCTTGAACGAAAGAGAGACCCAGTACTTC.

The sample holds many counts of this clonotype. This chain connects TRBV6-1 to TRBJ1-5, with D maybe TRBD1 (5 bases). The germline gives CDR1 MNHNS, CDR2 SASEGT. V lost 7 bases and J lost 6, with 19 bases in between. The CDR3 is 15 amino acids. CDR3 sequence (DNA): TGTGCCAGCACCCAAGGGTTCAGGGACGGTCAGCCCCAGCATTTT. Translation gives CASTQGFRDGQPQHF.

This clonotype came up many times. The gene calls are TRBV9 and TRBJ2-3; D gene unclear. From germline, CDR1 is SGDLS and CDR2 YYNGEE. The CDR3 consists of 14 residues. Trimming removed 0 bases from V and 2 bases from J, with 7 bases in between. The CDR3 region has the DNA TGTGCCAGCAGCGTAGAGGGCATCACAGATACGCAGTATTTT. Translating gives CASSVEGITDTQYF.

This clonotype was seen many times. V and J are TRBV6-5 and TRBJ1-2; D may be TRBD1 (5 bases). This CDR3 region has 12 residues. V lost 8 bases, J lost 7 bases, and 14 bases lay in between. CDR1 is MNHEY, CDR2 SVGAGI, per germline. The CDR3 DNA is TGTGCCAGCTACGGACAACCGGGTGGCTACACCTTC. Its protein product is CASYGQPGGYTF.

The chain combines TRBV4-3 with TRBJ1-4, with 10 nucleotides matching TRBD1. This CDR3 is 17 amino acids long. The ends lost 0 bases at V and 8 bases at J; junction bases unmatched: 9. Germline CDR1 LGHNA, CDR2 YSLEER. CDR3 nucleotides: TGCGCCAGCAGCCAAGATTGGGGGGGGACAGGGGACGAAAAACTGTTTTTT. It translates to CASSQDWGGTGDEKLFF.

V is TRBV30 and J is TRBJ2-7, with D perhaps TRBD1 or TRBD2 (5 bases each). CDR1 is GTSNPN and CDR2 is SVGIG in the germline V gene (reference sequence). This CDR3 is 14 amino acids long. V lost 3 bases, J lost 2 bases, and 14 bases lay in between. This CDR3 reads CAWSAFTGPYEQYF. For the CDR3, the DNA is TGTGCCTGGAGCGCCTTTACGGGGCCCTACGAGCAGTACTTC. Full variable domain (remainder filled in from reference TRBV30 and TRBJ2-7): SQTIHQWPATLVQPVGSPLSLECTVEGTSNPNLYWYRQAAGRGLQLLFYSVGIGQISSEVPQNLSASRPQDRQFILSSKKLLLSDSGFYLCAWSAFTGPYEQYFGPGTRLTVT.

The table lists this clonotype with many counts. The J gene is TRBJ2-2, the V gene TRBV5-5, with 8 bases lining up with TRBD1. This CDR3 is 17 amino acids long. The ends lost 0 bases at V and 1 base at J; junction bases unmatched: 5. The germline CDR1 and CDR2 sequences are SGHKS and YYEKEE (reference sequence). CDR3 sequence (DNA): TGTGCCAGCAGCTTGGGTTCTGGGACAGGGAACACCGGGGAGCTGTTTTTT. As protein: CASSLGSGTGNTGELFF.

This clonotype was found many times. The V and J genes are TRBV7-9 and TRBJ2-1; 9 positions agree with TRBD1. CDR1 SEHNR and CDR2 FQNEAQ come from the germline V gene (reference sequence). The CDR3 runs 15 residues. Trimming removed 1 base from V and 7 bases from J; junction bases left unmatched: 5. The CDR3: CASSLGGTGQNEQFF. CDR3 in DNA: TGTGCCAGCAGCTTAGGGGGGACAGGGCAGAATGAGCAGTTCTTC. Looking up the rest from reference TRBV7-9 and TRBJ2-1 gives the full variable domain: DTGVSQNPRHKITKRGQNVTFRCDPISEHNRLYWYRQTLGQGPEFLTYFQNEAQLEKSRLLSDRFSAERPKGSFSTLEIQRTEQGDSAMYLCASSLGGTGQNEQFFGPGTRLTVL.

This clonotype was detected many times. This sequence joins TRBV7-2 and TRBJ2-3; no firm D call. Trimming cost V 9 bases and J 2 bases, with 12 bases left between them. This CDR3 spans 13 amino acids. The germline gives CDR1 SGHTA, CDR2 FQGNSA. For the CDR3, the DNA is TGTGCCAGTGGGCCCCTCCACACAGATACGCAGTATTTT. Translation gives CASGPLHTDTQYF.

With regard to this clonotype: Just one base apart from a much larger clone, this may be a read error. This rearrangement joins TRBV7-2 to TRBJ2-1; D unclear. There are 11 residues in the CDR3. Germline CDR1 SGHTA, CDR2 FQGNSA. CDR3 residues: CASSFMSEQLF. CDR3 nucleotides: TGTGCCAGCAGCTTTATGAGTGAGCAGCTCTTC.

This clonotype has a handful of counts. The CDR3 DNA follows: TGTGCCACCAGCAGAGAAGGTCAGGGGGTCGGCTACACCTTC. This gives the protein CATSREGQGVGYTF. The rearrangement links TRBV15 to TRBJ1-2; 7 bases are shared with TRBD1. The CDR3 spans 14 residues. Germline values: CDR1 LNHNV, CDR2 YYDKDF (reference sequence). The J segment lost 8 bases and the V segment lost 0 bases, leaving 6 bases of the junction unmatched.

Comment on this clonotype: Possible read error: a much larger clone is one base away. The chain joins TRBV6-1 to TRBJ2-1; D unresolved. The V end lost 4 bases, the J end lost 6 bases, and 13 bases lay between the germline ends. The CDR3 runs 14 residues. Germline V gives CDR1 MNHNS, CDR2 SASEGT. CDR3 amino acids: CASSVPSSSNEQFF. In DNA form, the CDR3 reads TGTGCCAGCAGTGTCCCCTCAAGTTCCAATGAGCAGTTCTTC.

The chain carries TRBV29-1 and TRBJ1-4; tentatively, D is TRBD1 (6 bases). The CDR3 spans 13 residues. Germline CDR1 and CDR2: SQVTM and ANQGSEA. The germline V and J ends were trimmed by 4 bases and 8 bases, with 14 bases remaining between them. The CDR3 nucleotides read TGCAGCGTTGGGGGGGGGGGCGGAGAAAAACTGTTTTTT. It encodes CSVGGGGGEKLFF.

The sample holds many counts of this clonotype. This chain connects TRBV5-6 to TRBJ1-6; D remains ambiguous. Germline-derived CDR1 and CDR2 are SGHDT and YYEEEE. Trimming removed 5 bases from V and 7 bases from J, with 10 bases in between. The CDR3 is 13 amino acids. CDR3 nucleotide sequence: TGTGCCAGCAGGACCTACTGGAATTCACCCCTCCACTTT. Translating it yields CASRTYWNSPLHF.

This clonotype was recorded many times. The V and J genes are TRBV18 and TRBJ1-1; 12 nucleotides match TRBD1. Germline CDR1 KGHSH, CDR2 LQKENI. This CDR3 has 15 residues. The V and J ends lost 3 bases and 5 bases, in that order; junction bases with no gene match: 4. In DNA form, the CDR3 reads TGTGCCAGCTCACCGGGACAGGGGGCCGGGACTGAAGCTTTCTTT. This encodes CASSPGQGAGTEAFF.

The sample holds many counts of this clonotype. CDR3 coding DNA: TGCGCCAGCAGGGCGGAGATCTCCTACAATGAGCAGTTCTTC. The encoded protein is CASRAEISYNEQFF. V is TRBV5-1 and J is TRBJ2-1; D gene unclear. This CDR3 comprises 14 residues. Per germline, CDR1 SGHRS and CDR2 YFSETQ. V was cut by 5 bases and J by 0 bases, with 9 bases left in between.

The genes are TRBV7-2 and TRBJ1-5, with D possibly being TRBD1 (6 bases). The V end was cut by 7 bases, the J end by 7 bases, with 17 bases between. The V gene's germline CDR1 is SGHTA and CDR2 FQGNSA. The CDR3 contains 14 residues. CDR3 residues: CASIPSGGRQPQHF. CDR3 DNA: TGTGCCAGCATCCCTTCCGGGGGCCGGCAGCCCCAGCATTTT.

This clonotype was observed many times. The chain employs TRBV24-1 and TRBJ2-1; 10 nucleotides match TRBD2. Germline CDR1 and CDR2: KGHDR and SFDVKD. Trimming removed 4 bases from V and 7 bases from J; junction bases left unmatched: 9. The CDR3 runs 16 residues. CDR3 coding DNA: TGTGCCACCAGTGAACTTTCTAGCGGGGGTAGGAATGAGCAGTTCTTC. Its protein product is CATSELSSGGRNEQFF.

Comment on this clonotype: This may be a read error: a much more frequent sequence differs by one nucleotide. The rearrangement links TRBV5-1 to TRBJ2-3, with a possible D match to TRBD2 (6 bases). The CDR3 spans 18 residues. Germline CDR1 SGHRS, CDR2 YFSETQ. The CDR3 sequence is CASTLVSVAALDTDTQYF. The CDR3 DNA reads TGCGCCAGCACCTTGGTGTCGGTAGCGGCATTGGACACAGATACGCAGTATTTT.

This clonotype was recorded many times. This rearrangement joins TRBV7-9 to TRBJ2-2; D ambiguous. V was shortened by 5 bases and J by 7 bases, with 11 bases between the two germline ends. Germline-derived CDR1 and CDR2 are SEHNR and FQNEAQ (reference sequence). This CDR3 has 13 amino acids. CDR3 coding DNA: TGTGCCAGCAGCGCCTCCCGGGTCGGGGAGCTGTTTTTT. As protein: CASSASRVGELFF.

There are many counts of this clonotype. The CDR3 DNA reads as TGTGCCAGCAGCCCTACTCCGACAGGTATAAAGTACTTC. It translates to CASSPTPTGIKYF. This sequence joins TRBV3-1 and TRBJ2-7; D is possibly TRBD1 (6 bases). Between the trimmed V and J ends, which lost 4 bases and 11 bases, there was a span of 18 bases. Germline-derived CDR1 and CDR2 are LGHDT and YNNKEL (reference sequence). CDR3 length equals 13 residues.